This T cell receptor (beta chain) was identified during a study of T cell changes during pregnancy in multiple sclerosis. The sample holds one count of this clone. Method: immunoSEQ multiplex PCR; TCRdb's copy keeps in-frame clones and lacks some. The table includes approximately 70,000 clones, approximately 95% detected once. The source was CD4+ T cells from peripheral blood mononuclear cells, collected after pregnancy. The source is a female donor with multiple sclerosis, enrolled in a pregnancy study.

The DNA of the CDR3 is TGCGCCAGCAGCTTGGCGGGACTGGCCTCTGGGGCCAACGTCCTGACTTTC. Translation: CASSLAGLASGANVLTF. The chain uses TRBV5-1 and TRBJ2-6; TRBD2 is a possible D gene (6 bases). The CDR3 contains 17 residues. V lost 0 bases and J 0 bases, leaving 10 bases between the germline ends. Germline V gene sequence: CDR1 SGHRS, CDR2 YFSETQ.